The entry below describes one TCR beta chain. The target of this receptor is not known. No base-level quality is on record; no much larger clone is a single base apart. The sample's time point label, in plain terms: around 25 months on ibrutinib. For TCR beta library preparation, roughly 2 micrograms of genomic DNA were extracted from the cryopreserved PBMCs. High-throughput TCR beta sequencing was performed on longitudinal blood samples from CLL patients receiving ibrutinib monotherapy. The patients took part in an open-label, single-center phase 2 trial of ibrutinib monotherapy. This sample was taken from a study of cytotoxic CD8 clonotypes in ibrutinib-treated CLL (dated by TCRdb to the early 2020s). For the wider study: The cohort had about a dozen relapsed/refractory and more than 14 treatment-naive patients; roughly 17 were IGHV unmutated. Responses were partial in 25 or so patients and complete in 2; after median approximately 69 months follow-up, roughly 15 stayed in remission and about twelve progressed. The response samples were drawn at a median of roughly twelve months into treatment, with a range of about 6 to 36 months. On average, each sample had about 250,000 productive templates and more than 75,000 productive rearrangements. Longitudinal samples were available for about 30% of the roughly 90 trial participants. Cryopreserved peripheral blood mononuclear cells were obtained prior to treatment, at the time of response, and at either disease progression or sustained remission. Patients were still on ibrutinib when every remission and progressive disease sample was collected.

What the research found in general, with its limitations: Public clonotypes were rare and either shrank or stayed stable during treatment, and the rise in clonality at ibrutinib response reflected expansion of private clonotypes. Baseline clonality exceeded that of age-matched healthy donors and correlated strongly with circulating CD8+ T-cell counts. Sustained-remission and progressing patients did not have matched sampling times, and lymph node repertoires were not examined. An increase in clonality was observed at ibrutinib response, with clonality remaining stable during sustained remission and falling back toward baseline at progression.

A MiSeq instrument was used for deep resolution sequencing, which targeted depths ranging from 1 in 1 million up to 1 in 200,000 T cells, with coverage averaging 10x for each clonotype. The immunoSEQ hsTCRB Kit was used to generate the TCR beta libraries. Processing in the source paper ran as follows. Data were analyzed with ImmunoSEQ Data Assistant and ImmunoSEQ Analyzer, with V, D and J genes assigned per IMGT definitions. Clonality, which ranges from 0 to 1, was calculated by subtracting the normalized Shannon entropy of productive rearrangement frequencies from one. Public clonotype analysis was restricted to overrepresented clonotypes comprising at least 0.05% of each patient's repertoire. Some 13 age-matched healthy donor repertoires from immuneACCESS served as clonality controls. Sourced from immuneACCESS, this table was stored by TCRdb with only in-frame sequences that have V and J called. A share of the clones is absent; for the studies checked, an unresolved V gene accounts for under half, and the remainder has no known explanation. Clone size and V and J calls were adopted from that table, with D and trimming inferred from the DNA. Here the sample has 150,000 to 200,000 clones; about 72% occur a single time. Of the sample, 13% falls within the top ten clones.

Specimen: PBMCs, collected after 24 months of ibrutinib treatment. This TCR came from a human donor with chronic lymphocytic leukemia.

CDR3 reads: CASSLASGSTNEKLFF. The DNA reads TGTGCCAGCAGTTTAGCCTCGGGATCCACTAATGAAAAACTGTTTTTT. The sequence joins TRBV27 to TRBJ1-4; a confident D gene designation cannot be given. The junction shows trimming of 2 bases on V and 2 bases on J, plus 12 bases between the germline ends. The CDR3 contains 16 residues, cysteine and phenylalanine counted. The sequence is cut down to CDR3 DNA, 48 bases in frame from base 1. The germline V gene (reference sequence) yields MNHEY for CDR1 and SMNVEV for CDR2.